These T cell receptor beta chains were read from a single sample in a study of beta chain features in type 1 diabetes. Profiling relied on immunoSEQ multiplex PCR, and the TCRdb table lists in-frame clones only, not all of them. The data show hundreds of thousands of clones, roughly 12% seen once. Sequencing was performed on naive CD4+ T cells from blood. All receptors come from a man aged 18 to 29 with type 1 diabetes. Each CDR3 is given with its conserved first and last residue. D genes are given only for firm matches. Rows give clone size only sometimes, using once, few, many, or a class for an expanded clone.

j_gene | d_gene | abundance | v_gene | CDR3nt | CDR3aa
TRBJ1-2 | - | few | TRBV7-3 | TGTGCCAGCAGCGCCTGGGGACCCTCTAACTATGGCTACACCTTC | CASSAWGPSNYGYTF
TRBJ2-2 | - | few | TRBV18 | TGTGCCAGCTCACCCCCTCCAGGGAGCACCGGGGAGCTGTTTTTT | CASSPPPGSTGELFF
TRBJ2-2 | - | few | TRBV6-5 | TGTGCCAGCAGTCAGGAGAGGGGAAACACCGGGGAGCTGTTTTTT | CASSQERGNTGELFF
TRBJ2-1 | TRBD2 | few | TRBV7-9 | TGTGCCAGCAGGCCTAATGCAGGACTAGCGGGCAACAATGAGCAGTTCTTC | CASRPNAGLAGNNEQFF
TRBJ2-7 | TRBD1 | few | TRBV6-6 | TGTGCCAGCAGACCCACCGGGACAGCCTCCCCCTACGAGCAGTACTTC | CASRPTGTASPYEQYF
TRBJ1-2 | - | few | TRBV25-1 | TGTGCCAGCAGTGCCCTCCTAAGGGGGGGCTACACCTTC | CASSALLRGGYTF
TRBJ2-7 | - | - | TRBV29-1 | TGCAGCGTTGTAATGTTCAGTGTTTCCTACGAGCAGTACTTC | CSVVMFSVSYEQYF
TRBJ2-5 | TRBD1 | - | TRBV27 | TGTGCCAGCAGTTTGAGGAAGGGGGCAAGCCAAGAGACCCAGTACTTC | CASSLRKGASQETQYF
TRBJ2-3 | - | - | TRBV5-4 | TGTGCCAGCAGCTTAGCCGGGACTCTCACAGATACGCAGTATTTT | CASSLAGTLTDTQYF
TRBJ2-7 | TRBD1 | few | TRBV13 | TGTGCCAGCAGCTTATGGCAGGGGGTCAACTACGAGCAGTACTTC | CASSLWQGVNYEQYF
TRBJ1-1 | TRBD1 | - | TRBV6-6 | TGTGCCAGCAGTTTCGGGACAGGGGATGTTGAAGCTTTCTTT | CASSFGTGDVEAFF
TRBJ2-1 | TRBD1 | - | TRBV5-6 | TGTGCCAGCAGTCCCCTGGGGACAGGGTCTTACAATGAGCAGTTCTTC | CASSPLGTGSYNEQFF
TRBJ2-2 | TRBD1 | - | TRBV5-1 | TGCGCCAGCAGCCCCCAACTGACAGGGGCGAACACCGGGGAGCTGTTTTTT | CASSPQLTGANTGELFF
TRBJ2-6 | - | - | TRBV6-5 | TGTGCCAGCAATCTCTCTGGGGCCAACGTCCTGACTTTC | CASNLSGANVLTF
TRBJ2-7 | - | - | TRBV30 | TGTGCCTGGCAGGGTTGGGGTACCTACGAGCAGTACTTC | CAWQGWGTYEQYF
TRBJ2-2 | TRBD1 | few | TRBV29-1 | TGCAGCGTGGGCGAGAGGGGGCGCGCCGGGGAGCTGTTTTTT | CSVGERGRAGELFF
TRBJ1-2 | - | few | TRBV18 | TGTGCCAGCTCACCGGACCTCTCTCCTGGAGGCTACACCTTC | CASSPDLSPGGYTF
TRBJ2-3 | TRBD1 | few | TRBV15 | TGTGCCACCAGCAGGGGACAGGGATTTCTCACAGATACGCAGTATTTT | CATSRGQGFLTDTQYF
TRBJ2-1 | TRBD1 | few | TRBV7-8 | TGTGCCAGCACCAACAGGGGGCTAGGTAGGAATGAGCAGTTCTTC | CASTNRGLGRNEQFF
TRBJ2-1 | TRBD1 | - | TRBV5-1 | TGCGCCAGCAGCTTGGTGCCAGGGGGCAGCTCCTACAATGAGCAGTTCTTC | CASSLVPGGSSYNEQFF
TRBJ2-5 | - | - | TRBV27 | TGTGCCAGCAGGATAATCAGGGGGGGACAAGAGACCCAGTACTTC | CASRIIRGGQETQYF
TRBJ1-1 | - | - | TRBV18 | TGTGCCAGCTCACCTCCCGGGGCTTACCCCAACGCTGAAGCTTTCTTT | CASSPPGAYPNAEAFF
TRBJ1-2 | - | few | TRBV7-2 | TGTGCCAGCAGCCCTAGGGCGGGGAACTATGGCTACACCTTC | CASSPRAGNYGYTF
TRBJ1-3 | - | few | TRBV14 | TGTGCCAGCAGCCAGTTCTCTGGAAACACCATATATTTT | CASSQFSGNTIYF
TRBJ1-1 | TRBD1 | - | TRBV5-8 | TGTGCCAGCAGCCAGACAGGGCGAGCTTTCTTT | CASSQTGRAFF
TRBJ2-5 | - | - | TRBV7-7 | TGTGCTAGCAGCTTAGGGACCGGACTGAACCAAGAGACCCAGTACTTC | CASSLGTGLNQETQYF
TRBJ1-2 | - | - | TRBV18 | TGTGCCAGCTCACCCTCCGACAGGACCTTTTCGCCCAACTATGGCTACACCTTC | CASSPSDRTFSPNYGYTF
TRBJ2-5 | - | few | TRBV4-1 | TGCGCCAGCAGCCTCCAGACAGAACTCGTAGGCCTTCAAGAGACCCAGTACTTC | CASSLQTELVGLQETQYF
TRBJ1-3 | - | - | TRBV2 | TGTGCCAGCAGTGGGGAGGGGGGAAGTGGAAACACCATATATTTT | CASSGEGGSGNTIYF
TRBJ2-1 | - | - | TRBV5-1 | TGCGCCAGCAGCTTAGCAGGAATCTCCTACAATGAGCAGTTCTTC | CASSLAGISYNEQFF
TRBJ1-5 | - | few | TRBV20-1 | TGCAGTGCGGGTAATCAGCCCCAGCATTTT | CSAGNQPQHF
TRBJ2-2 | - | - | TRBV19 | TGTGCCAGTAGTATCGGTGGCGGAAACACCGGGGAGCTGTTTTTT | CASSIGGGNTGELFF
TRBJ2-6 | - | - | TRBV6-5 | TGTGCCAGCAGTTACTCGACGGGGGCTGGGGCCAACGTCCTGACTTTC | CASSYSTGAGANVLTF
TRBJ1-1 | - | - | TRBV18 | TGTGCCAGCTCAGCACAGGGAACTGAAGCTTTCTTT | CASSAQGTEAFF
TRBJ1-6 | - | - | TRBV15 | TGTGCCACCAGCAGTGACTACCTGGAGTCACCCCTCCACTTT | CATSSDYLESPLHF
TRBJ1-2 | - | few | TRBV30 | TGTGCCTGGAGGACGGTTAACTATGGCTACACCTTC | CAWRTVNYGYTF
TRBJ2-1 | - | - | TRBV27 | TGTGCCAGCACATCGGGACTCTACAATGAGCAGTTCTTC | CASTSGLYNEQFF
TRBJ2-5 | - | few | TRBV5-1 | TGCGCCAGCAGCCGTGTGGAGCCAGAGACCCAGTACTTC | CASSRVEPETQYF
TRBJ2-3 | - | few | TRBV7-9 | TGTGCCAGCAGCTTAGGGCTCAGGGAAAGCACAGATACGCAGTATTTT | CASSLGLRESTDTQYF
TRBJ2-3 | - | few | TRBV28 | TGTGCCAGCAGCCGCCCCGTTGGTGGCACAGATACGCAGTATTTT | CASSRPVGGTDTQYF
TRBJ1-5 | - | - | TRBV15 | TGTGCCACCAGCAGAGTCGGAGGGTATAGCAATCAGCCCCAGCATTTT | CATSRVGGYSNQPQHF
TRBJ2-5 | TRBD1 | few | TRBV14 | TGTGCCAGCAGTCGATACAGGGGGACAGAGACCCAGTACTTC | CASSRYRGTETQYF
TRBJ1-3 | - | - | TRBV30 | TGTGCCTGGAGCCCTTGGGGGGATAATGGTGGAAACACCATATATTTT | CAWSPWGDNGGNTIYF